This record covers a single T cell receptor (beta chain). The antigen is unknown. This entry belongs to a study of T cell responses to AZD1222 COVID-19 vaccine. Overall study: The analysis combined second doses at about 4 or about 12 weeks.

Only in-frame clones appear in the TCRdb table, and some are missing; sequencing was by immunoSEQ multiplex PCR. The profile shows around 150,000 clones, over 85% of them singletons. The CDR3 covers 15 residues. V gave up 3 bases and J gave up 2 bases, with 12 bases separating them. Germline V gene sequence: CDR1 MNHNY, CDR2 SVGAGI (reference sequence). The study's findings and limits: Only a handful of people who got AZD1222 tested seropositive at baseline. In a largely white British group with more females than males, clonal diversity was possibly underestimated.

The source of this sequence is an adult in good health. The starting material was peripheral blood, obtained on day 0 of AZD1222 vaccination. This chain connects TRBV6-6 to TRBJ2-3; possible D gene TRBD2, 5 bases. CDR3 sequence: CASSYFSGITDTQYF. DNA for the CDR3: TGTGCCAGCAGTTATTTTTCCGGGATCACAGATACGCAGTATTTT.